These 2 T cell receptor beta chains originate from one sample sequenced in a study of OX40 agonist ivuxolimab in advanced cancers. TCRdb's table, derived via immunoSEQ multiplex PCR, lists solely in-frame clones and lacks some. The sample has 98,000 or so clones; about 91% are singletons. The specimen was CD4+ or CD8+ T cells sorted from blood, collected in a trial of the OX40 agonist ivuxolimab. The origin of the receptors is an adult with an advanced solid tumor such as melanoma, head and neck, liver or kidney cancer.

For this clone: Other DNA sequences in the sample encode the same CDR3. V and J are TRBV5-1 and TRBJ2-5; D unclear. From germline, CDR1 is SGHRS and CDR2 YFSETQ. The length of the CDR3 is 14 residues. The V end was cut by 0 bases, the J end by 0 bases, with 6 bases between. The CDR3, as DNA: TGCGCCAGCAGCTTGGATGGGTACCAAGAGACCCAGTACTTC. Its protein is CASSLDGYQETQYF.

The J gene is TRBJ1-4, the V gene TRBV20-1; D unresolved. Germline V CDR1 and CDR2: DFQATT, SNEGSKA (reference sequence). The CDR3 contains 11 residues. Trimming left V 6 bases short and J 8 bases short, with 10 bases between. The CDR3 DNA follows: TGCAGTGCCTACAGAGGGGAAAAACTGTTTTTT. Residues: CSAYRGEKLFF.